A selection of T cell receptor beta chains follows, all from one sample in a study of chemoradiotherapy in HPV16-positive cancers. The protocol was immunoSEQ multiplex PCR, while the TCRdb copy is restricted to in-frame clones and leaves out a portion. The sample carries some 13,000 clones, around 80% recorded once. Collection took place from a patient who underwent chemoradiotherapy. These receptor sequences come from a human donor with HPV-associated anogenital cancer. CDR3s include the opening cysteine and the closing phenylalanine or tryptophan. Fields, in order: CDR3 DNA, CDR3 protein, D gene, V gene, J gene, clone size. A D gene is named only where the DNA matches it firmly. Size values are once, few and many counts, or a class for expanded clones, and some rows have none.

TGTGCCAGCAGCCCTGACAGGAGTTCCTACGAGCAGTACTTC	CASSPDRSSYEQYF	.	TRBV11-3	TRBJ2-7	few
TGTGCCAGCAGTGTGGGCTTAAAAGGATATGGCTACACCTTC	CASSVGLKGYGYTF	.	TRBV6-1	TRBJ1-2	.
TGTGCCAGCAGCCGGGGACTAGCGGGGGTGGATACGCAGTATTTT	CASSRGLAGVDTQYF	TRBD2	TRBV7-9	TRBJ2-3	few
TGTGCCAGCAGCCCCTACGTTAACCCCTACAATGAGCAGTTCTTC	CASSPYVNPYNEQFF	.	TRBV11-2	TRBJ2-1	.
TGTGCCACCAGCAGCCAACAGGGGCCCGCAGAGACCCAGTACTTC	CATSSQQGPAETQYF	TRBD1	TRBV15	TRBJ2-5	.
TGTGCCAGCAGTTTCCTAGCCAAAAACATTCAGTACTTC	CASSFLAKNIQYF	.	TRBV28	TRBJ2-4	.
TGTGCCAGCAGCGTAGGTTTCAATGAGCAGTTCTTC	CASSVGFNEQFF	.	TRBV9	TRBJ2-1	.
TGTGCCAGCAGTGAACTTAGCGGGGGGCCCCAAGAGACCCAGTACTTC	CASSELSGGPQETQYF	TRBD2	TRBV2	TRBJ2-5	.
TGTGCCTGGGAGGCCCAAGAGACCCAGTACTTC	CAWEAQETQYF	.	TRBV30	TRBJ2-5	.
TGTGCCTGGAGGGGAATCGGGCCCGACGGGGGCTACACCTTC	CAWRGIGPDGGYTF	.	TRBV30	TRBJ1-2	once
TGTGCCAGCTCACCACTCGGTAATTCCTACGAGCAGTACTTC	CASSPLGNSYEQYF	.	TRBV18	TRBJ2-7	.
TGTGCCAGCAACGAACAGGGTAGAGGAGAGACCCAGTACTTC	CASNEQGRGETQYF	.	TRBV2	TRBJ2-5	.